This T cell receptor (beta chain) was recorded in a study of CD8+ T cells in alopecia areata. V shed 0 bases and J shed 9 bases, with 15 bases lying between them. The germline V gene encodes CDR1 LNHNV and CDR2 YYDKDF (reference sequence). The CDR3 covers 14 residues. General study findings and limits: Normal-skin resident alphabeta T cells also appear among scalp sample sequences. Clonality was higher in lesional than normal scalp, especially in alopecia totalis/universalis. TCR sharing across patients was less clear than in mice, possibly HLA-related.

Once RNA had been extracted, it was reverse transcribed into cDNA to act as the sequencing template. Using immunoSEQ multiplex PCR, the repertoire was profiled, and TCRdb retains in-frame clones only, with some absent. The sample records some 110,000 clones, 55% to 65% being singletons. Investigators sorted PBMCs to obtain both CD4+ and CD8+ T cells. About this clone itself: What it binds is unknown.

The receptor's source is a human donor in good health. The chain uses TRBV15 and TRBJ2-7; D is uncertain. The sequenced material came from CD4+ T cells sorted from blood. The CDR3 protein is CATSRDTDLSAQYF. The CDR3 coding sequence is TGTGCCACCAGCAGAGATACGGACCTCTCGGCGCAGTACTTC.